Below, 27 T cell receptor beta chains from the same sample are listed, as sequenced in a study of cytomegalovirus exposure and HLA in healthy donors. Primers: 60 Vbeta forward and 13 Jbeta reverse. Here immunoSEQ multiplex PCR was the method, and the copy in TCRdb shows in-frame clones only, minus some. Here the sample spans over 75,000 clones, roughly 81% being singletons. The sequencing sample was made of PBMCs. Source of these receptors: a woman younger than 30 in good health and CMV-seropositive.

This clone has only one observation. The chain employs TRBV30 and TRBJ1-2, with a tentative D call TRBD1 (5 bases). Germline CDR1 reads GTSNPN; CDR2 reads SVGIG (reference sequence). The V end was cut by 2 bases, the J end by 2 bases, with 9 bases between. There are 13 residues in the CDR3. The CDR3 DNA reads as TGTGCCTGGAGTTTGGCAGGGAACTATGGCTACACCTTC. This encodes CAWSLAGNYGYTF.

This clone came up once. The V gene is TRBV6-1, the J gene TRBJ1-2; perhaps TRBD1 as D (6 bases). Germline lookup yields CDR1 MNHNS and CDR2 SASEGT. The CDR3 contains 14 residues. Trimming stripped 8 bases from V and 6 bases from J, with 19 bases between. CDR3 nucleotides: TGTGCCAGCGCTAAAAACAGGGCGTCGGATGGCTACACCTTC. Translated, it gives CASAKNRASDGYTF.

This chain uses TRBV28 with TRBJ2-1; 8 bases align to TRBD2. With 8 bases clipped from V and 10 bases from J, the junction kept 7 bases outside the gene matches. This CDR3 is built from 12 residues. Germline-derived CDR1 and CDR2 are MDHEN and SYDVKM. This CDR3 reads CASLGLVSEQFF. The CDR3 nucleotides are TGTGCCAGCCTGGGACTAGTGTCCGAGCAGTTCTTC.

The chain carries TRBV18 and TRBJ1-4, with D unresolved. The CDR3 is made up of 15 amino acids. V lost 3 bases and J 7 bases, leaving 15 bases between the germline ends. Looked up from germline, CDR1 is KGHSH and CDR2 is LQKENI. For the CDR3, the DNA is TGTGCCAGCTCACCCCGGGGAGGTATGCGTGAAAAACTGTTTTTT. Its translation: CASSPRGGMREKLFF.

The chain has TRBV5-1 and TRBJ1-5, with 10 nucleotides matching TRBD1. The CDR3 spans 17 residues. The V and J ends lost 0 bases and 4 bases, in that order; junction bases with no gene match: 7. CDR1 SGHRS and CDR2 YFSETQ come from the germline V gene. CDR3 sequence (DNA): TGCGCCAGCAGCTTGGGGTACCCGGGACAGGGGAATCAGCCCCAGCATTTT. The encoded protein is CASSLGYPGQGNQPQHF. The complete variable domain, with remaining parts taken from reference TRBV5-1 and TRBJ1-5, reads KAGVTQTPRYLIKTRGQQVTLSCSPISGHRSVSWYQQTPGQGLQFLFEYFSETQRNKGNFPGRFSGRQFSNSRSEMNVSTLELGDSALYLCASSLGYPGQGNQPQHFGDGTRLSIL.

The V and J genes are TRBV7-2 and TRBJ1-2, with unresolved D. Trimming removed 4 bases at V and 1 base at J, with 16 bases between. CDR1 and CDR2 from the germline V gene are SGHTA and FQGNSA. The CDR3 loop spans 16 amino acids. The CDR3: CASSSRLRAHNYGYTF. The DNA of the CDR3 is TGTGCCAGCAGCTCCCGTTTGAGGGCCCATAACTATGGCTACACCTTC.

The V call is TRBV7-8, the J call TRBJ2-7; no clear D. Trimming pared 4 bases from V and 2 bases from J, leaving 6 bases between. CDR3 size: 12 residues. Germline CDR1 SGHVS, CDR2 FQNEAQ. CDR3 residues: CASSSPAYEQYF. DNA of the CDR3: TGTGCCAGCAGCTCTCCCGCCTACGAGCAGTACTTC.

The V and J genes are TRBV2 and TRBJ2-7, with TRBD1 as a possible D gene (6 bases). From germline, CDR1 is SNHLY and CDR2 FYNNEI. V was pared by 6 bases and J by 3 bases, with 18 bases between. The CDR3 has 15 residues. The chain's CDR3 is CASSLTGGGVYEQYF. CDR3 nucleotides: TGTGCCAGCAGCCTGACAGGTGGGGGAGTCTACGAGCAGTACTTC.

CDR3 loop: CASSYERTSGRVADTQYF. For the CDR3, the DNA is TGTGCCAGTAGCTATGAGAGGACTAGCGGGAGAGTGGCAGATACGCAGTATTTT. The chain carries TRBV27 and TRBJ2-3; 13 positions match TRBD2. Germline V gene data show CDR1 as MNHEY and CDR2 as SMNVEV (reference sequence). Trimming took 9 bases from V and 4 from J; bases not matched to a gene: 16. The CDR3 is 18 residues long.

The chain employs TRBV25-1 and TRBJ2-1; D is perhaps TRBD2 (5 bases). The length of the CDR3 is 14 residues. The germline gives CDR1 MGHDK, CDR2 SYGVNS. Deletions cut 6 bases from V and 0 bases from J, with 9 bases between. CDR3 DNA sequence: TGTGCCAGCAGCGGAGGTATCTCCTACAATGAGCAGTTCTTC. The encoded protein is CASSGGISYNEQFF.

The CDR3 DNA reads TGTGCCAGCAGCCAGACAGGGAATCGCGGTCAGCCCCAGCATTTT. It codes for CASSQTGNRGQPQHF. The gene calls are TRBV6-1 and TRBJ1-5; 7 nucleotides line up with TRBD1. Germline CDR1 reads MNHNS; CDR2 reads SASEGT. This CDR3 is built from 15 residues. V lost 6 bases and J lost 6; bases outside the gene matches: 11.

V and J are TRBV28 and TRBJ1-5, with a tentative D call TRBD1 (6 bases). This CDR3 spans 17 amino acids. V dropped 3 bases and J dropped 5 bases, with 20 bases sitting between them. Germline CDR1 is MDHEN and CDR2 is SYDVKM. CDR3 bases: TGTGCCAGCAGTTTTGGGTTAAGAAGGGGGTTCTATCAGCCCCAGCATTTT. Translating gives CASSFGLRRGFYQPQHF.

The chain recombines TRBV15 with TRBJ2-1; 7 positions agree with TRBD1. The length of the CDR3 is 16 residues. V shed 1 base and J 4 bases; nucleotides not matched to a gene: 7. Germline CDR1 reads LNHNV; CDR2 reads YYDKDF (reference sequence). CDR3 sequence reads: CATSRATGSVYNEQFF. The CDR3 DNA follows: TGTGCCACCAGCAGAGCGACAGGGTCGGTGTACAATGAGCAGTTCTTC.

The genes are TRBV7-9 and TRBJ2-5, with TRBD1 as a possible D gene (6 bases). CDR3 length equals 16 residues. V shed 4 bases and J shed 4 bases, with 19 bases lying between them. CDR1 and CDR2 from the germline V gene are SEHNR and FQNEAQ (reference sequence). The CDR3 DNA sequence: TGTGCCAGCAGCTCGCTAACGGTGGGGGCCGGAGAGACCCAGTACTTC. This codes for CASSSLTVGAGETQYF.

The V call is TRBV19, the J call TRBJ1-4; 9 bases fit TRBD1. The CDR3 totals 14 residues. V gave up 6 bases and J gave up 8 bases; unmatched junction bases: 7. Germline values: CDR1 LNHDA, CDR2 SQIVND (reference sequence). In nucleotides, the CDR3 is TGTGCCAGTAGCAACCGGGACAGGGAAGAAAAACTGTTTTTT. This codes for CASSNRDREEKLFF.

This chain joins TRBV15 and TRBJ2-4; TRBD2 aligns across 8 bases. The CDR3 sequence is 15 residues long. The germline gives CDR1 LNHNV, CDR2 YYDKDF (reference sequence). V lost 8 bases and J lost 1; bases outside the gene matches: 7. The CDR3 DNA follows: TGTGCCACCTCCCCGGGGGGGGCGGCCAAAAACATTCAGTACTTC. This codes for CATSPGGAAKNIQYF.

The chain uses TRBV4-1 and TRBJ1-1; TRBD1 matches at 7 bases. The CDR3 extends over 15 amino acids. Trimming cost V 0 bases and J 7 bases; bases outside gene matches: 8. Germline V lookup: CDR1 MGHRA, CDR2 YSYEKL. The chain's CDR3 is CASSQDSDRALEAFF. The CDR3 bases are TGCGCCAGCAGCCAAGATTCAGACAGGGCCCTTGAAGCTTTCTTT.

The chain employs TRBV28 and TRBJ2-7; 11 bases agree with TRBD2. Germline V gene lookup returns CDR1 MDHEN and CDR2 SYDVKM. The CDR3 runs 15 residues. After removal of 5 bases from V and 3 bases from J, the junction contained 6 bases not matched to a gene. The CDR3 reads CASSLMTSGDYEQYF. CDR3 nucleotides: TGTGCCAGCAGTCTAATGACTAGCGGGGACTACGAGCAGTACTTC.

The chain has TRBV7-9 and TRBJ1-3, with D possibly matching TRBD1 (5 bases). The V end lost 10 bases, the J end lost 1 base, and 8 bases lay between the germline ends. Germline CDR1 reads SEHNR; CDR2 reads FQNEAQ (reference sequence). The CDR3 loop spans 12 amino acids. CDR3 protein: CATPGSGNTIYF. The CDR3 DNA is TGTGCCACCCCAGGGTCTGGAAACACCATATATTTT.

The chain recombines TRBV9 with TRBJ2-3; TRBD2 matches at 10 bases. This CDR3 has 16 residues. CDR1 SGDLS and CDR2 YYNGEE come from the germline V gene. V lost 0 bases, J lost 6 bases, and 7 bases stayed unmatched. CDR3 in DNA: TGTGCCAGCAGCGTAGTCAGCGGGGGGGCTTGGGATACGCAGTATTTT. Translating gives CASSVVSGGAWDTQYF. Complete variable domain (other parts from reference TRBV9 and TRBJ2-3): DSGVTQTPKHLITATGQRVTLRCSPRSGDLSVYWYQQSLDQGLQFLIQYYNGEERAKGNILERFSAQQFPDLHSELNLSSLELGDSALYFCASSVVSGGAWDTQYFGPGTRLTVL.

V is TRBV30 and J is TRBJ2-2; D is perhaps TRBD2 (5 bases). Germline V gene sequence: CDR1 GTSNPN, CDR2 SVGIG (reference sequence). The CDR3 covers 12 residues. V was pared by 8 bases and J by 6 bases, with 13 bases between. The CDR3 nucleotides read TGTGCCGGCACCCCGGGGTCCGGGGAGCTGTTTTTT. Protein: CAGTPGSGELFF. The full variable domain, rest sourced from reference TRBV30 and TRBJ2-2, is SQTIHQWPATLVQPVGSPLSLECTVEGTSNPNLYWYRQAAGRGLQLLFYSVGIGQISSEVPQNLSASRPQDRQFILSSKKLLLSDSGFYLCAGTPGSGELFFGEGSRLTVL.

This clone was found once. The chain carries TRBV5-1 and TRBJ2-1, with 9 bases lining up with TRBD2. Germline V gene lookup returns CDR1 SGHRS and CDR2 YFSETQ. J lost 5 bases, V lost 0 bases, and 9 bases had no gene match. This CDR3 comprises 17 residues. The CDR3 loop is CASSLARGGYLHNEQFF. CDR3 coding DNA: TGCGCCAGCAGCTTGGCGCGGGGGGGCTATCTGCACAATGAGCAGTTCTTC.

The chain links TRBV30 to TRBJ2-3; D not resolved. The CDR3 runs 15 residues. From germline, CDR1 is GTSNPN and CDR2 SVGIG (reference sequence). The CDR3 spells CATYMRLSSTDTQYF. The CDR3 coding sequence is TGTGCTACTTACATGAGGTTGAGTAGCACAGATACGCAGTATTTT.

The CDR3 DNA follows: TGTGCCAGTAGTATCAATCTTCGGGGCAATCAGCCCCAGCATTTT. Protein: CASSINLRGNQPQHF. The rearrangement joins TRBV19 to TRBJ1-5; D unclear. CDR3 length: 15 amino acids. Germline assignment: CDR1 LNHDA and CDR2 SQIVND (reference sequence). V shed 3 bases and J shed 2 bases, with 11 bases lying between them.

The V gene is TRBV10-3, the J gene TRBJ1-5; tentatively, D is TRBD1 (6 bases). V dropped 7 bases and J dropped 0 bases, with 13 bases sitting between them. Germline V lookup: CDR1 ENHRY, CDR2 SYGVKD. The CDR3 contains 15 residues. The CDR3 DNA reads TGTGCCATCAAACAGGGTCCTTATAGCAATCAGCCCCAGCATTTT. Encoded protein: CAIKQGPYSNQPQHF.

The chain has TRBV5-1 and TRBJ2-1, with D possibly TRBD1 on 6 matching bases. The CDR3 runs to 14 residues. Trimming removed 4 bases from V and 5 bases from J, with 13 bases in between. The germline gives CDR1 SGHRS, CDR2 YFSETQ. The CDR3 spells CASSRGQENNEQFF. The CDR3 nucleotides read TGCGCCAGCAGCCGGGGACAAGAAAACAATGAGCAGTTCTTC.

The count of this clone is one. The rearrangement joins TRBV5-1 to TRBJ1-6, with 9 bases identical to TRBD1. Trimming removed 0 bases from V and 7 bases from J; junction bases left unmatched: 5. Germline CDR1 SGHRS, CDR2 YFSETQ. This CDR3 region has 16 residues. CDR3 in DNA: TGCGCCAGCAGCTTGGGCGGGACAGGGTCCAATTCACCCCTCCACTTT. Its protein is CASSLGGTGSNSPLHF.